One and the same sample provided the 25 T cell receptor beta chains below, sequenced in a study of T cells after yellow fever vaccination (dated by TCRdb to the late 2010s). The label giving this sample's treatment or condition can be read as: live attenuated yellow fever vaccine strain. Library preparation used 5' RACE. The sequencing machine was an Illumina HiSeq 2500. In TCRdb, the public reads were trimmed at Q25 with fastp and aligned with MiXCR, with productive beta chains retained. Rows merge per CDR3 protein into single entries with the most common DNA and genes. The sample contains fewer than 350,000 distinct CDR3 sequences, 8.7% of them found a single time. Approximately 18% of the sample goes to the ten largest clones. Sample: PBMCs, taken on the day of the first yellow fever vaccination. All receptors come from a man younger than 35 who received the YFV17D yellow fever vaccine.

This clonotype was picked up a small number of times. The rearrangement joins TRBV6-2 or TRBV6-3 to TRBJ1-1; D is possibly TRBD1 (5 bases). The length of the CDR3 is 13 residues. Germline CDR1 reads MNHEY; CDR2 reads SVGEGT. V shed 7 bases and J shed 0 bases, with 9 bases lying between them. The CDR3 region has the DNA TGTGCCAGCACCGGACACCTGAACACTGAAGCTTTCTTT. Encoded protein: CASTGHLNTEAFF.

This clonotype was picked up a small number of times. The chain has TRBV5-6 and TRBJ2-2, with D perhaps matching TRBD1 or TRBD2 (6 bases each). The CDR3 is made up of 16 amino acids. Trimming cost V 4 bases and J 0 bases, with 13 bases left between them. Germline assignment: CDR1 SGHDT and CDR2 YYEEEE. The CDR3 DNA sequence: TGTGCCAGCAGCCCGGGGGCAAGTCCGAACACCGGGGAGCTGTTTTTT. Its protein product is CASSPGASPNTGELFF.

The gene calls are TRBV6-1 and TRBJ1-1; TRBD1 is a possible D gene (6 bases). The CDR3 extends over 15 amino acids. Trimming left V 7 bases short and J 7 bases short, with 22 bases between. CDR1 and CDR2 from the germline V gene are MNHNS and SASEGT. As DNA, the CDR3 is TGTGCCAGCAATAAGGGGGACGGATATATAGGTGAAGCTTTCTTT. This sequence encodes CASNKGDGYIGEAFF.

DNA for the CDR3: TGTGCCAGCAGTTGGACAGGGGGTAACAATGAGCAGTTCTTC. It yields the protein CASSWTGGNNEQFF. The rearrangement links TRBV6-5 to TRBJ2-1, with 10 bases fitting TRBD1. Trimming took 4 bases from V and 5 from J; bases not matched to a gene: 2. This CDR3 is 14 amino acids long. Germline V gene data show CDR1 as MNHEY and CDR2 as SVGAGI.

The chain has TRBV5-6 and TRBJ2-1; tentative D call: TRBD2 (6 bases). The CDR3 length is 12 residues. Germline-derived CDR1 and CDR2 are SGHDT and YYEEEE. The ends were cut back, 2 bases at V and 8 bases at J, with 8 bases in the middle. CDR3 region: CASSFAGHEQFF. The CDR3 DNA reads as TGTGCCAGCAGCTTTGCGGGGCATGAGCAGTTCTTC.

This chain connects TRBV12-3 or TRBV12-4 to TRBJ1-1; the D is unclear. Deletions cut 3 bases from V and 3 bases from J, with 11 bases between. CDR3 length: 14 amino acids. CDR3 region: CASSFSSRDTEAFF. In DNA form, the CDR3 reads TGTGCCAGCAGTTTTTCTTCCCGCGACACTGAAGCTTTCTTT.

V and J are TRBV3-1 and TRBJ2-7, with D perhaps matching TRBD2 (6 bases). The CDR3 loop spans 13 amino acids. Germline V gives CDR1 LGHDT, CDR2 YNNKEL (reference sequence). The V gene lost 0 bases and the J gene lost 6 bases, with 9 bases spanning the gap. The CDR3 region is CASSQDDGGEQYF. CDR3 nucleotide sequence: TGTGCCAGCAGCCAAGATGACGGGGGCGAGCAGTACTTC.

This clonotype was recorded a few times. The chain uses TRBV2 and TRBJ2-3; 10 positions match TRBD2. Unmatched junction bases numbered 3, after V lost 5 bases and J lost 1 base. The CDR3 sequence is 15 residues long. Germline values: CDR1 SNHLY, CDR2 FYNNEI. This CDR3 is CASSWTSGRTDTQYF. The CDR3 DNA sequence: TGTGCCAGCAGTTGGACTAGCGGCCGCACAGATACGCAGTATTTT. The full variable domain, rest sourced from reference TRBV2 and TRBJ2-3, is EPEVTQTPSHQVTQMGQEVILRCVPISNHLYFYWYRQILGQKVEFLVSFYNNEISEKSEIFDDQFSVERPDGSNFTLKIRSTKLEDSAMYFCASSWTSGRTDTQYFGPGTRLTVL.

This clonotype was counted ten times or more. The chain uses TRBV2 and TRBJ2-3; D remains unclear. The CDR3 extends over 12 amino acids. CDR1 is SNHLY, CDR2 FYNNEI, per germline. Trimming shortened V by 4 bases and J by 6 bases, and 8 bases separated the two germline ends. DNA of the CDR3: TGTGCCAGCAGTGGGGGTTTCGATACGCAGTATTTT. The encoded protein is CASSGGFDTQYF.

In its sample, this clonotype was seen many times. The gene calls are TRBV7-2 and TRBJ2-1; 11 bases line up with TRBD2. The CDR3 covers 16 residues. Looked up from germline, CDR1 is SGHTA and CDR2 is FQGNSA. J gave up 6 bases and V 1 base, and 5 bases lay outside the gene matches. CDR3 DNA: TGTGCCAGCAGCTTAGGGGGGGGGACTAGCGGCAATGAGCAGTTCTTC. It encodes CASSLGGGTSGNEQFF. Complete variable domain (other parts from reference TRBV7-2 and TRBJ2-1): GAGVSQSPSNKVTEKGKDVELRCDPISGHTALYWYRQSLGQGLEFLIYFQGNSAPDKSGLPSDRFSAERTGGSVSTLTIQRTQQEDSAVYLCASSLGGGTSGNEQFFGPGTRLTVL.

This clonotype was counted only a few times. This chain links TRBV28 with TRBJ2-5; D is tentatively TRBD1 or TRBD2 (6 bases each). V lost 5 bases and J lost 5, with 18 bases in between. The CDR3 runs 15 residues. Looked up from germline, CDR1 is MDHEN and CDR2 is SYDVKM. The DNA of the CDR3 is TGTGCCAGCAGTCTTCAGGGGTTGGGGAGGGAGACCCAGTACTTC. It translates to CASSLQGLGRETQYF.

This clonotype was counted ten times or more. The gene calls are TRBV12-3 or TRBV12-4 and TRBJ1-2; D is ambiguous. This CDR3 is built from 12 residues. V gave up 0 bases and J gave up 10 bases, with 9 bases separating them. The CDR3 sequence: CASSLADGDYTF. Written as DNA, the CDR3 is TGTGCCAGCAGTTTAGCGGATGGGGACTACACCTTC.

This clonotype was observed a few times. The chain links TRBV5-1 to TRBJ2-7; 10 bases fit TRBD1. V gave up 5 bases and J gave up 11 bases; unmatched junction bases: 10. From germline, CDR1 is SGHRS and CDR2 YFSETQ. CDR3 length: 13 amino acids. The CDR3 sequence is CASSPDRGLHEYV. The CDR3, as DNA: TGCGCCAGCAGTCCTGACAGGGGGCTTCATGAGTACGTC.

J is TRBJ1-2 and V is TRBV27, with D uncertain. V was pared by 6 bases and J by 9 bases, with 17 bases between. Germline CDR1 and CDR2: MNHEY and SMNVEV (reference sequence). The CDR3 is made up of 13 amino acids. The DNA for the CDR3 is TGTGCCAGCAGACCCTCGCTTGGGGATCGCTACACCTTC. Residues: CASRPSLGDRYTF.

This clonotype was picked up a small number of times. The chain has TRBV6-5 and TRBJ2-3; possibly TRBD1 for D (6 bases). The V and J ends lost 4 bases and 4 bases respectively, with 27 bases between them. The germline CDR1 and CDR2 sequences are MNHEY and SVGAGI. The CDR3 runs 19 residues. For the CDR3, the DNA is TGTGCCAGCAGTTTAGACAGGTTTAATGGACCCGTGGGCGCAGATACGCAGTATTTT. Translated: CASSLDRFNGPVGADTQYF.

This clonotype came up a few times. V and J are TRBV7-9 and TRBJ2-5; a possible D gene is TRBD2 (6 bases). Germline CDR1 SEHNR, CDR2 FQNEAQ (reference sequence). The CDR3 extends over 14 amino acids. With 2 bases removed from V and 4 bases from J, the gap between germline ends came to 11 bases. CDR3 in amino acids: CASSLLAMGETQYF. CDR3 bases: TGTGCCAGCAGCTTACTAGCGATGGGAGAGACCCAGTACTTC.

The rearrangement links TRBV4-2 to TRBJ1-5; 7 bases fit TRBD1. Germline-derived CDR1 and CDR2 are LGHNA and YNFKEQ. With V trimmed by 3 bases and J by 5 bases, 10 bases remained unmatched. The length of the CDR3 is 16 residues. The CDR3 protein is CASSQTLGDSDQPQHF. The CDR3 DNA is TGTGCCAGCAGCCAGACCCTGGGGGACAGCGATCAGCCCCAGCATTTT.

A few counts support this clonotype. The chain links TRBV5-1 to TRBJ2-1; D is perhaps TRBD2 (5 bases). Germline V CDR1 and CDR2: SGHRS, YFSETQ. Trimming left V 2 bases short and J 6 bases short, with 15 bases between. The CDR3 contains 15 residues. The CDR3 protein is CASSFRGSGSNEQFF. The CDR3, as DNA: TGCGCCAGCAGCTTCCGGGGTTCGGGTTCCAATGAGCAGTTCTTC.

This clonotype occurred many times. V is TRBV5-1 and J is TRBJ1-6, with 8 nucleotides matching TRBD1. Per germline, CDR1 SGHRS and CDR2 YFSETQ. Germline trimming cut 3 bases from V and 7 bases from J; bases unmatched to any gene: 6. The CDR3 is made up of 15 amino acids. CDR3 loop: CASSSWTGPNSPLHF. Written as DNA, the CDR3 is TGCGCCAGCAGCTCCTGGACAGGGCCCAATTCACCCCTCCACTTT.

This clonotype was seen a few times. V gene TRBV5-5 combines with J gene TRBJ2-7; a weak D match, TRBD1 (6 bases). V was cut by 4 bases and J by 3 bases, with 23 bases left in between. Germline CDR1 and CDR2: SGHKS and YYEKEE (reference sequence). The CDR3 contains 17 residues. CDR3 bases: TGTGCCAGCAGCCCGGACAGTTTCTCCCCTCAATTCTACGAGCAGTACGTC. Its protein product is CASSPDSFSPQFYEQYV.

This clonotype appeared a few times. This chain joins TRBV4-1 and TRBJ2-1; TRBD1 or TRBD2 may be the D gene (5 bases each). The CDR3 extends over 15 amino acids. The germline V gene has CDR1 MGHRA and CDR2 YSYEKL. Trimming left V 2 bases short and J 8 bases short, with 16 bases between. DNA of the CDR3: TGCGCCAGCAGCCAATCGGGGTCCCGGGGCGATGAGCAGTTCTTC. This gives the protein CASSQSGSRGDEQFF.

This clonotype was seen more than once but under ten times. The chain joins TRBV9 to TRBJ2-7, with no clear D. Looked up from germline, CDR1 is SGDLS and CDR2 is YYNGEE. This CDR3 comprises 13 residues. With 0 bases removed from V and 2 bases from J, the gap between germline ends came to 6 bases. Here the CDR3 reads CASSVDGPYEQYF. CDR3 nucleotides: TGTGCCAGCAGCGTAGATGGCCCCTACGAGCAGTACTTC.

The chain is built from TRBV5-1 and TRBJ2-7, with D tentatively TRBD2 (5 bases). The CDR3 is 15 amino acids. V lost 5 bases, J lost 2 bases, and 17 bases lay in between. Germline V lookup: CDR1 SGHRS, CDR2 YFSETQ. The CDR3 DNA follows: TGCGCCAGCAGACAAGACCCCGGGATTGCCTACGAGCAGTACTTC. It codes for CASRQDPGIAYEQYF.

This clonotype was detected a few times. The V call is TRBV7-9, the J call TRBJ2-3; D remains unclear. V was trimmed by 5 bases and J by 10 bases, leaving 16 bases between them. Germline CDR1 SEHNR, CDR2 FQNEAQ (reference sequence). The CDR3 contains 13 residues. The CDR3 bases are TGTGCCAGCAGCATCCGACTCGGTTTGGCGCAGTATTTT. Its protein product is CASSIRLGLAQYF.

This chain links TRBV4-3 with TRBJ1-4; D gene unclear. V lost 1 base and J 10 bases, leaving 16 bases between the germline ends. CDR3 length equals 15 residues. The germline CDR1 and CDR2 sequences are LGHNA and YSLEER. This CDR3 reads CASSQGSGIGVKLFF. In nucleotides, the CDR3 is TGCGCCAGCAGCCAAGGTTCGGGGATTGGGGTAAAACTGTTTTTT.